A single sample is the source of the 7 T cell receptor beta chains below, sequenced in a study of response to subunit inactivated influenza vaccine (dated by TCRdb to the late 2010s). The library was prepared using RT-PCR. Sequencing relied on an Illumina HiSeq 2500. The public sequencing data were trimmed at Q25 with fastp and processed into clonotypes with MiXCR by TCRdb, which kept only in-frame beta chains. Under each unique CDR3 protein, matching rows form one entry showing the most common genes and DNA. The sample table contains hundreds of thousands of distinct CDR3 sequences; only one count was recorded for approximately 9.9% of them. The ten largest make up about 12% of the sample. This specimen's time point label, per the study, means: 45 days after influenza vaccine administration. The sequencing used PBMCs from blood, collected 40 to 50 days after vaccination. Source of these receptors: a man in his fifties who received an inactivated influenza vaccine. Donor details come from another sample of the same person, matched by shared clones.

This clonotype was recorded at least ten times. The chain is built from TRBV29-1 and TRBJ2-2, with 10 bases lining up with TRBD1. Germline V gene lookup returns CDR1 SQVTM and CDR2 ANQGSEA. J gave up 0 bases and V 7 bases, and 8 bases lay outside the gene matches. This CDR3 contains 16 residues. The CDR3 DNA follows: TGCAGCGCCCGGTCGGGGACAGGGGCGAACACCGGGGAGCTGTTTTTT. It yields the protein CSARSGTGANTGELFF.

This clonotype was seen ten or more times. DNA for the CDR3: TGTGCCAGCACCACCGCGGACAGGGGTAATTCACCCCTCCACTTT. As protein: CASTTADRGNSPLHF. V is TRBV6-1 and J is TRBJ1-6; 9 nucleotides align to TRBD1. The CDR3 is made up of 15 amino acids. The V gene's germline CDR1 is MNHNS and CDR2 SASEGT. The trim removed 7 bases at V and 6 bases at J, leaving 7 bases unmatched.

The chain combines TRBV6-4 with TRBJ1-1; D not certain. Deletions cut 7 bases from V and 5 bases from J, with 17 bases between. The CDR3 covers 14 residues. Per germline, CDR1 MRHNA and CDR2 SNTAGT. CDR3 loop: CASIVGQKLTEAFF. CDR3 sequence (DNA): TGTGCCAGCATCGTAGGGCAAAAATTAACTGAAGCTTTCTTT.

Remarks on this clonotype: A much larger clone sits a single nucleotide away, making a read error possible. The rearrangement links TRBV29-1 to TRBJ2-7; 9 positions agree with TRBD2. Germline CDR1 is SQVTM and CDR2 is ANQGSEA. This CDR3 spans 13 amino acids. This chain's CDR3 is CSGSSGVSYERYF. CDR3 in DNA: TGCAGCGGTTCTAGCGGGGTCTCCTACGAGCGGTACTTC.

This chain uses TRBV20-1 with TRBJ1-5, with a tentative D call TRBD1 (5 bases). V was cut by 6 bases and J by 5 bases, with 17 bases left in between. Germline V CDR1 and CDR2: DFQATT, SNEGSKA (reference sequence). This CDR3 has 14 residues. CDR3 sequence reads: CSAPGLGPDQPQHF. CDR3 in DNA: TGCAGTGCACCGGGACTTGGGCCCGATCAGCCCCAGCATTTT.

This clonotype was seen more than once but under ten times. The chain uses TRBV3-1 and TRBJ2-1, with D maybe TRBD2 (5 bases). The CDR3 spans 15 residues. CDR1 LGHDT and CDR2 YNNKEL come from the germline V gene (reference sequence). V was shortened by 1 base and J by 8 bases, with 15 bases between the two germline ends. CDR3 amino acids: CASSQGLRLHHEQFF. DNA for the CDR3: TGTGCCAGCAGCCAAGGGTTGAGACTACACCATGAGCAGTTCTTC.

CDR3 amino acids: CASSQGRLAGDGETQYF. CDR3 nucleotides: TGTGCCAGCAGCCAAGGGAGACTAGCGGGAGATGGGGAGACCCAGTACTTC. The V call is TRBV4-2, the J call TRBJ2-5; TRBD2 matches 12 bases. CDR3 size: 17 residues. The V gene's germline CDR1 is LGHNA and CDR2 YNFKEQ. The ends lost 1 base at V and 5 bases at J; junction bases unmatched: 8.